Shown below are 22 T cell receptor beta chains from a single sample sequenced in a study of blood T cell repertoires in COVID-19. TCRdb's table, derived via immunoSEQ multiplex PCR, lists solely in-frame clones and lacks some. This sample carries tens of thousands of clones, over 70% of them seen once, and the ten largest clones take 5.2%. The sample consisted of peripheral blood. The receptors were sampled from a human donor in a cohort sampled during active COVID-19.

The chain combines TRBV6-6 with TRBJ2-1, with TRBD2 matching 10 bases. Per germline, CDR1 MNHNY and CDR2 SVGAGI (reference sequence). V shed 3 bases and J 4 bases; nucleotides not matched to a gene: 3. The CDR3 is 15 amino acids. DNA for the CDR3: TGTGCCAGCAGTTATCTAGCGGGGGAGTACAATGAGCAGTTCTTC. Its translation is CASSYLAGEYNEQFF.

CDR3 region: CASSLVGARSYNEQFF. CDR3 nucleotides: TGTGCCAGCAGCTTAGTGGGGGCGAGGTCCTACAATGAGCAGTTCTTC. V gene TRBV13 combines with J gene TRBJ2-1, with a weak D call TRBD1 (6 bases). Per the germline V gene, CDR1 is PRHDT and CDR2 is FYEKMQ (reference sequence). The CDR3 totals 16 residues. Trimming pared 1 base from V and 1 base from J, leaving 11 bases between.

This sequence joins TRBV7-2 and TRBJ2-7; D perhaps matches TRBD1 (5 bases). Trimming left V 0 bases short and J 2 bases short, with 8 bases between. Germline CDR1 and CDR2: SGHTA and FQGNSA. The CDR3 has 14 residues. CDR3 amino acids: CASSLAQGTYEQYF. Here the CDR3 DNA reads TGTGCCAGCAGCTTAGCGCAGGGAACCTACGAGCAGTACTTC. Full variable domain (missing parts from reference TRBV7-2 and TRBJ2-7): GAGVSQSPSNKVTEKGKDVELRCDPISGHTALYWYRQSLGQGLEFLIYFQGNSAPDKSGLPSDRFSAERTGGSVSTLTIQRTQQEDSAVYLCASSLAQGTYEQYFGPGTRLTVT.

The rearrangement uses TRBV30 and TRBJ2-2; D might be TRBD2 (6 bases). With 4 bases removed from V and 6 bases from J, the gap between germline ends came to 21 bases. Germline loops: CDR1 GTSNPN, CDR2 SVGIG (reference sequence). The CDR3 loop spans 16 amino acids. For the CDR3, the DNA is TGTGCCTGGACGCCCGTCGGGGGTAGTGGGGCCGGGGAGCTGTTTTTT. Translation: CAWTPVGGSGAGELFF.

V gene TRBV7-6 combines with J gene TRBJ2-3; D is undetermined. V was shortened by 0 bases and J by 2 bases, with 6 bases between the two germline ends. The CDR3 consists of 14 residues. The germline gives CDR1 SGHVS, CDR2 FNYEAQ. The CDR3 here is CASSLARYTDTQYF. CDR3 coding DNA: TGTGCCAGCAGCTTAGCCCGGTACACAGATACGCAGTATTTT.

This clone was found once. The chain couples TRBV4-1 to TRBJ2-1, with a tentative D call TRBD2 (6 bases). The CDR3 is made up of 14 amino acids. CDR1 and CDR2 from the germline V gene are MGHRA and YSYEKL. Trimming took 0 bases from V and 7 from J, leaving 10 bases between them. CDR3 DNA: TGCGCCAGCAGCCAAGATCCCCGGGGGAATGAGCAGTTCTTC. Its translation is CASSQDPRGNEQFF.

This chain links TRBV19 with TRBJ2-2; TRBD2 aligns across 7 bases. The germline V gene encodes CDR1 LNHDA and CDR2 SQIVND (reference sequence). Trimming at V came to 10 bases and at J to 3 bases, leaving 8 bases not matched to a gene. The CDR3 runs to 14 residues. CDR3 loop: CATKPGGDTGELFF. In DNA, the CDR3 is TGTGCCACCAAACCTGGGGGGGACACCGGGGAGCTGTTTTTT.

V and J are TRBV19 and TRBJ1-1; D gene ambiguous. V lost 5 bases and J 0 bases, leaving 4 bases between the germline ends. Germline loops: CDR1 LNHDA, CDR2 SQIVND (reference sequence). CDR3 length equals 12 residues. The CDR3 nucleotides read TGTGCCAGTAGTCGGGTGAACACTGAAGCTTTCTTT. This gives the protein CASSRVNTEAFF.

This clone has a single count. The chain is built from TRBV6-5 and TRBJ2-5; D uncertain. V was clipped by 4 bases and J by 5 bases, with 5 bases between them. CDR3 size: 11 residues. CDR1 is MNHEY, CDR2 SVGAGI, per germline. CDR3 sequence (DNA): TGTGCCAGCAGTTTACGGGAGACCCAGTACTTC. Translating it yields CASSLRETQYF.

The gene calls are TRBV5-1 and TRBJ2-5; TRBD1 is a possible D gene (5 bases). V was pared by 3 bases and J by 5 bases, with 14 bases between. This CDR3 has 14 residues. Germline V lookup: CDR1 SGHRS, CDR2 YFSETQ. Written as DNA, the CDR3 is TGCGCCAGCAGCTCCAAGGGGTCCCGCGAGACCCAGTACTTC. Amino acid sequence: CASSSKGSRETQYF.

The CDR3 nucleotides read TGTGCCATCAGCATTGCAACGGGACAGGGTGATGGCTACACCTTC. Protein product: CAISIATGQGDGYTF. V is TRBV10-3 and J is TRBJ1-2; 9 bases are shared with TRBD1. J lost 6 bases, V lost 6 bases, and 11 bases had no gene match. The CDR3 sequence is 15 residues long. The germline CDR1 and CDR2 sequences are ENHRY and SYGVKD.

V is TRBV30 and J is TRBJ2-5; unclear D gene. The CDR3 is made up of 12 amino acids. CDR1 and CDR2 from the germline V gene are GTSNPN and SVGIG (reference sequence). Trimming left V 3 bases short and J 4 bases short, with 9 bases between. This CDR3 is CAWSLSSETQYF. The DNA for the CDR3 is TGTGCCTGGAGCCTGAGCTCAGAGACCCAGTACTTC.

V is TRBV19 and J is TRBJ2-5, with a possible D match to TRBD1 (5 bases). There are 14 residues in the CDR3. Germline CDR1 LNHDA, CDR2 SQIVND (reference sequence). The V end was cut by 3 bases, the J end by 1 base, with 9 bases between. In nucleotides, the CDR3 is TGTGCCAGTAGTATGCGCAGGGTCCAAGAGACCCAGTACTTC. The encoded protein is CASSMRRVQETQYF.

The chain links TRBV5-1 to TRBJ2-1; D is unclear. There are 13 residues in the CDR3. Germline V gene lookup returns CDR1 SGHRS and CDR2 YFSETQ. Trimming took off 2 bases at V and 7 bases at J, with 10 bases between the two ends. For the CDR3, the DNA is TGCGCCAGCAGCTTACCAGCAGGTAATGAGCAGTTCTTC. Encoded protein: CASSLPAGNEQFF. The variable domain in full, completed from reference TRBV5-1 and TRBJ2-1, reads KAGVTQTPRYLIKTRGQQVTLSCSPISGHRSVSWYQQTPGQGLQFLFEYFSETQRNKGNFPGRFSGRQFSNSRSEMNVSTLELGDSALYLCASSLPAGNEQFFGPGTRLTVL.

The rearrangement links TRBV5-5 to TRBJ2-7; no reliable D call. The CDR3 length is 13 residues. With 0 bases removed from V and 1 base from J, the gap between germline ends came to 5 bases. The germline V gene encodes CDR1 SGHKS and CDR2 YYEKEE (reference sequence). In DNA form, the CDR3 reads TGTGCCAGCAGCTTGGCCCGTTCCTACGAGCAGTACTTC. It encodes CASSLARSYEQYF.

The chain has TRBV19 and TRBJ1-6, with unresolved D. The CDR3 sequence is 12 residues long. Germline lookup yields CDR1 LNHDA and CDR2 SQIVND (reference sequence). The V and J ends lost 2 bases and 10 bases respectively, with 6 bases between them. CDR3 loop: CASSITGSPLHF. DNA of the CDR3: TGTGCCAGTAGTATAACGGGATCACCCCTCCACTTT.

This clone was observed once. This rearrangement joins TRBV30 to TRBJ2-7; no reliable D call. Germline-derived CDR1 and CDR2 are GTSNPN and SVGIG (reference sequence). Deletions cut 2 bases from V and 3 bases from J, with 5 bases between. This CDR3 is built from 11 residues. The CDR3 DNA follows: TGTGCCTGGAGTCGTCGCTACGAGCAGTACTTC. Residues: CAWSRRYEQYF.

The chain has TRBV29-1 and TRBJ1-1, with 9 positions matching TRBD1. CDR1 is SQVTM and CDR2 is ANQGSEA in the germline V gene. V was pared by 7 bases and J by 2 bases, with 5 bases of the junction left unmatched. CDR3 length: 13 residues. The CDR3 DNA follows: TGCAGCGCCAAACAGGGGGCAAACACTGAAGCTTTCTTT. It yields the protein CSAKQGANTEAFF.

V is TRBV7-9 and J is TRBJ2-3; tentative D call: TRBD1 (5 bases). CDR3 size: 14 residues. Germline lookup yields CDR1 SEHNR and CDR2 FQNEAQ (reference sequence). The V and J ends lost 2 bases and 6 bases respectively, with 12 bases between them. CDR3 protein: CASSLTDSTDTQYF. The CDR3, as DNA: TGTGCCAGCAGCTTAACAGACAGTACGGATACGCAGTATTTT.

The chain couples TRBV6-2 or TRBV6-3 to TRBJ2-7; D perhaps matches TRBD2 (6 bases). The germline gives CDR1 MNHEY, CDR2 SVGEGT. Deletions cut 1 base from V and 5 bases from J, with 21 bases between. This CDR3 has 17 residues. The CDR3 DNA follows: TGTGCCAGCAGTTACTACACTTCCGGGACTCGCGACAACGAGCAGTACTTC. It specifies CASSYYTSGTRDNEQYF.

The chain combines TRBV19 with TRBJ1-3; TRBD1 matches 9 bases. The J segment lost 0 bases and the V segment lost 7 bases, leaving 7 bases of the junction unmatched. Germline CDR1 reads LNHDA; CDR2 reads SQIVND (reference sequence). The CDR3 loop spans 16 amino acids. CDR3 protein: CASTSPQGASGNTIYF. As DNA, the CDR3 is TGTGCCAGTACCTCACCACAGGGGGCCTCTGGAAACACCATATATTTT.

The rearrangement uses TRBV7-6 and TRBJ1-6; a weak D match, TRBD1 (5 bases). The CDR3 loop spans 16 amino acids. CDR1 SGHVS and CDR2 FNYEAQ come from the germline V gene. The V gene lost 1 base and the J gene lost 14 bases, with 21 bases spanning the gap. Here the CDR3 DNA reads TGTGCCAGCAGCTTAGGGGGCACAGGTAAAGGCGCGTCCCTCCACTTT. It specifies CASSLGGTGKGASLHF.